Listed below are T cell receptor beta chains from one sample, sequenced in a study of tumour-infiltrating T cells in Burkitt lymphoma. TCRdb keeps only in-frame clones here, not all; method: immunoSEQ multiplex PCR. The sample consists of thousands of clones, approximately 10% of them appearing once. The specimen sequenced was tumor tissue. All receptors derive from a human donor with diffuse large B-cell lymphoma. Both conserved end residues are part of each CDR3. D genes are given only for firm matches. A clone size is listed for some rows: how often the clone was seen (once, few, many), or a class if it is expanded.

-	few	TRBJ2-1	TRBV4-1	TGCGCCAGCAGCCAGGTAGGGGCAGGGAAGAAGGATGAGCAGTTCTTC	CASSQVGAGKKDEQFF
TRBD1	-	TRBJ2-7	TRBV6-5	TGTGCCAGCAGTGTAAAGGGACAGGGGTTTGACGAGCAGTACTTC	CASSVKGQGFDEQYF
TRBD2	-	TRBJ2-1	TRBV27	TGTGCCATCGCGCGGGGGGACTCCTACAATGAGCAGTTCTTC	CAIARGDSYNEQFF
-	-	TRBJ2-3	TRBV9	TGTGCCAGCAGCGCAACAGATACGCAGTATTTT	CASSATDTQYF
TRBD2	few	TRBJ2-7	TRBV6-6	TGTGCCAGCAGGCTGGGTAGCGGGGCTCCAACCTACGAGCAGTACTTC	CASRLGSGAPTYEQYF
-	few	TRBJ1-1	TRBV7-9	TGTGCCAGCAGCTCGTGGCACCGCGGTACATCGGAAGCTTTCTTT	CASSSWHRGTSEAFF
-	-	TRBJ2-3	TRBV5-4	TGTGCCAGCAGCATTAGTGGGACTGGGGTCGCGCAGTATTTT	CASSISGTGVAQYF
-	few	TRBJ2-7	TRBV4-3	TGCGCCAGCAGCCAAGAGGCATCTTCCTCCTACGAGCAGTACTTC	CASSQEASSSYEQYF
TRBD1	few	TRBJ1-5	TRBV5-6	TGTGCCAGCAGTTTAGACAGGGAAGACCAGCCCCAGCATTTT	CASSLDREDQPQHF
-	-	TRBJ2-1	TRBV10-3	TGTGCCATCAGTGAGGGAGGTGGGGGTGTCGGCTACAATGAGCAGTTCTTC	CAISEGGGGVGYNEQFF
-	-	TRBJ1-1	TRBV29-1	TGCAGCGCTAGGCAGGGTGATACGAACACTGAAGCTTTCTTT	CSARQGDTNTEAFF
TRBD1	few	TRBJ1-3	TRBV4-3	TGCGCCAGCAGCCAAGTGGTCGACAGGGAAAACGGAAACACCATATATTTT	CASSQVVDRENGNTIYF
TRBD2	-	TRBJ2-3	TRBV5-6	TGTGCCAGCAGCTCCAGCGGGGGAGCAGATACGCAGTATTTT	CASSSSGGADTQYF
-	few	TRBJ1-6	TRBV7-8	TGTGCCAGCAGCTTAGGGGGCGTCTATAATTCACCCCTCCACTTT	CASSLGGVYNSPLHF
-	-	TRBJ1-5	TRBV30	TGTGCCTGGAGTAAGGCGGGGGGCAATCAGCCCCAGCATTTT	CAWSKAGGNQPQHF
-	few	TRBJ1-3	TRBV4-1	TGCGCCAGCAGCCAAGTAAGCTCTGGAAACACCATATATTTT	CASSQVSSGNTIYF
TRBD1	few	TRBJ2-1	TRBV7-6	TGTGCCAGCAGCTCCGGGACAGCCCCCAATGAGCAGTTCTTC	CASSSGTAPNEQFF
-	few	TRBJ1-2	TRBV6-4	TGTGCCAGCAGCCCTTACCGGGACACTTATCCGTATGGCTACACCTTC	CASSPYRDTYPYGYTF
TRBD1	-	TRBJ1-1	TRBV29-1	TGCAGCGTTGAGGGGACAGCAGAAGCTTTCTTT	CSVEGTAEAFF
-	-	TRBJ2-2	TRBV5-1	TGCGCCAGCAGTTCGCTTCTCACCGGGGAGCTGTTTTTT	CASSSLLTGELFF